Each of the 30 T cell receptor beta chains below was sequenced from the same sample in a study of blood T cells in healthy people across ages. A J-beta primer mix and a sample-barcoded 5' primer were used in a second PCR of about 7 to 12 cycles. Each CDR3 protein gets one entry after TCRdb re-called the 5' RACE reads with MiXCR. The data show 800,000 or so distinct CDR3 sequences, approximately 25% seen once. The same data also contributed to another study, on T cells of mothers and their children.

Sequencing input: blood. The receptors originated from a boy aged 5-17 years in good health.

This chain links TRBV2 with TRBJ2-1, with 7 bases identical to TRBD2. V gave up 6 bases and J gave up 0 bases; unmatched junction bases: 2. This CDR3 region has 14 residues. The germline gives CDR1 SNHLY, CDR2 FYNNEI. The CDR3 here is CASRGGGSYNEQFF. CDR3 in DNA: TGTGCCAGCAGGGGGGGGGGCTCCTACAATGAGCAGTTCTTC.

This clonotype occurred a few times. J is TRBJ2-5 and V is TRBV20-1; D may be TRBD1 (5 bases). V gave up 3 bases and J gave up 1 base, with 9 bases separating them. CDR3 length equals 13 residues. CDR1 and CDR2 from the germline V gene are DFQATT and SNEGSKA (reference sequence). Here the CDR3 reads CSASGQIQETQYF. The CDR3 DNA follows: TGCAGTGCTAGCGGACAAATCCAAGAGACCCAGTACTTC.

This clonotype was seen more than once but under ten times. In this CDR3 the conserved last residue, phenylalanine or tryptophan, is missing, so a read error is likely. The rearrangement uses TRBV11-2 and TRBJ2-5; tentative D call: TRBD1 (6 bases). Matching the DNA end better, TRBJ2-7 makes the J call doubtful. The CDR3 has 15 amino acids. Per the germline V gene, CDR1 is SGHAT and CDR2 is FQNNGV. CDR3 coding DNA: TGTGCCAGCAGCCCTAGGGGGTCTACGTCCTACGAGCAGTACCTC. Amino acids: CASSPRGSTSYEQYL.

This clonotype was counted only a few times. The V call is TRBV5-1, the J call TRBJ2-7, with 10 bases matching TRBD1. Germline loops: CDR1 SGHRS, CDR2 YFSETQ. The CDR3 runs to 15 residues. The V segment lost 3 bases and the J segment 1 base; nucleotides outside the gene matches: 4. The CDR3 nucleotides are TGCGCCAGCAGCTCCCCGGGACAGGGGTCCTACGAGCAGTACTTC. Its translation is CASSSPGQGSYEQYF.

This clonotype was detected only a few times. The chain combines TRBV6-2 or TRBV6-3 with TRBJ2-5; the D is unclear. This CDR3 is 15 amino acids long. Trimming cost V 2 bases and J 4 bases, with 14 bases left between them. CDR1 MNHEY and CDR2 SVGEGT come from the germline V gene. This chain's CDR3 is CASSYLRTLGETQYF. The CDR3 DNA reads as TGTGCCAGCAGTTACCTCCGGACCCTAGGAGAGACCCAGTACTTC.

This clonotype turned up a few times. CDR3 DNA sequence: TGTGCCAGCAGTTTACGGGACAGCAACAACTATGGCTACACCTTC. Amino acids: CASSLRDSNNYGYTF. This rearrangement joins TRBV12-3 or TRBV12-4 to TRBJ1-2, with 7 nucleotides matching TRBD1. The V gene end was trimmed by 2 bases and the J gene end by 2 bases; junction bases not matched to a gene: 5. The CDR3 length is 15 residues.

This clonotype came up a few times. The gene calls are TRBV13 and TRBJ2-1; D is unresolved. This CDR3 is built from 16 residues. Per germline, CDR1 PRHDT and CDR2 FYEKMQ (reference sequence). The ends were cut back, 5 bases at V and 0 bases at J, with 14 bases in the middle. The CDR3: CASSERLTLSYNEQFF. As DNA, the CDR3 is TGTGCCAGCAGCGAACGACTTACTCTCTCCTACAATGAGCAGTTCTTC.

This clonotype turned up a few times. This sequence joins TRBV7-9 and TRBJ2-1; no firm D call. The CDR3 covers 17 residues. Germline CDR1 and CDR2: SEHNR and FQNEAQ (reference sequence). With 5 bases removed from V and 1 base from J, the gap between germline ends came to 18 bases. This CDR3 reads CASSPPLGGGSYNEQFF. CDR3 DNA sequence: TGTGCCAGCAGCCCCCCCTTGGGCGGTGGTTCCTACAATGAGCAGTTCTTC.

V usage is TRBV5-5 and J usage is TRBJ1-1; 8 positions match TRBD1. J lost 5 bases, V lost 1 base, and 7 bases had no gene match. Germline CDR1 SGHKS, CDR2 YYEKEE (reference sequence). This CDR3 spans 15 amino acids. The CDR3 is CASSLWATGETEAFF. The CDR3 region has the DNA TGTGCCAGCAGCTTGTGGGCGACAGGGGAGACTGAAGCTTTCTTT.

The chain has TRBV4-3 and TRBJ2-5, with TRBD2 identical over 8 bases. The CDR3 is 14 amino acids. V was pared by 5 bases and J by 4 bases, with 6 bases of the junction left unmatched. Germline V gives CDR1 LGHNA, CDR2 YSLEER. The CDR3 region has the DNA TGCGCCAGCAGCTTGCAAGCGGGGGCAGAGACCCAGTACTTC. Residues: CASSLQAGAETQYF.

The CDR3 DNA reads as TGTGCCATCAGTGAGTCGACAGCGGGGAGCACAGATACGCAGTATTTT. Translation: CAISESTAGSTDTQYF. The chain combines TRBV10-3 with TRBJ2-3; 7 positions agree with TRBD2. J lost 0 bases, V lost 0 bases, and 3 bases had no gene match. The CDR3 sequence is 16 residues long. Germline-derived CDR1 and CDR2 are ENHRY and SYGVKD.

This clonotype was observed once. J is TRBJ1-1 and V is TRBV29-1; D gene uncertain. The CDR3 length is 13 residues. The V and J ends lost 3 bases and 0 bases respectively, with 8 bases between them. Per the germline V gene, CDR1 is SQVTM and CDR2 is ANQGSEA. CDR3 loop: CSVEKRMNTEAFF. CDR3 DNA: TGCAGCGTTGAGAAACGAATGAACACTGAAGCTTTCTTT.

This clonotype has only a few counts. The chain combines TRBV10-3 with TRBJ1-2; perhaps TRBD1 as D (6 bases). Trimming took 8 bases from V and 7 from J, leaving 14 bases between them. Germline CDR1 is ENHRY and CDR2 is SYGVKD. This CDR3 is 12 amino acids long. The CDR3 DNA is TGTGCCATCGGATCACAGGGCTCTGGCTACACCTTC. This gives the protein CAIGSQGSGYTF.

This clonotype was seen only a few times. Its ends do not fully match the called genes, so a read error is possible. V gene TRBV7-8 combines with J gene TRBJ1-4, with 9 bases lining up with TRBD1. The germline V gene encodes CDR1 SGHVS and CDR2 FQNEAQ. CDR3 length: 15 amino acids. The CDR3 here is CASRKTGTGNERLFF. The CDR3 region has the DNA TGTGCCAGCAGAAAAACCGGGACAGGGAATGAAAGACTGTTTTTT. The complete variable domain, with remaining parts taken from reference TRBV7-8 and TRBJ1-4, reads GAGVSQSPRYKVAKRGQDVALRCDPISGHVSLFWYQQALGQGPEFLTYFQNEAQLDKSGLPSDRFFAERPEGSVSTLKIQRTQQEDSAVYLCASRKTGTGNERLFFGSGTQLSVL.

This clonotype was seen a single time. The V and J genes are TRBV11-2 and TRBJ2-1; weak D call: TRBD2 (5 bases). V was cut by 1 base and J by 4 bases, with 8 bases left in between. Germline V CDR1 and CDR2: SGHAT, FQNNGV. This CDR3 comprises 14 residues. CDR3: CASSLVRGYNEQFF. The CDR3 DNA is TGTGCCAGCAGCTTAGTTCGGGGTTACAATGAGCAGTTCTTC.

The chain uses TRBV28 and TRBJ2-1; D gene uncertain. This CDR3 contains 11 residues. The germline gives CDR1 MDHEN, CDR2 SYDVKM. Trimming took off 3 bases at V and 9 bases at J, with 6 bases between the two ends. The DNA for the CDR3 is TGTGCCAGCAGTTTTTCAAGTGAGCAGTTCTTC. This translates into CASSFSSEQFF. Drawing the rest from reference TRBV28 and TRBJ2-1, the complete variable domain is DVKVTQSSRYLVKRTGEKVFLECVQDMDHENMFWYRQDPGLGLRLIYFSYDVKMKEKGDIPEGYSVSREKKERFSLILESASTNQTSMYLCASSFSSEQFFGPGTRLTVL.

This chain joins TRBV21-1 and TRBJ1-2. TRBV21-1 counts as a pseudogene. CDR3 length: 17 amino acids. The CDR3 reads CASSPSNRPFRKYGYTF. The CDR3 bases are TGTGCCAGCAGCCCCTCGAACAGACCCTTTAGGAAATATGGCTACACCTTC.

The chain is built from TRBV7-2 and TRBJ2-3; D possibly corresponds to TRBD2 (6 bases). Per the germline V gene, CDR1 is SGHTA and CDR2 is FQGNSA. Trimming cost V 2 bases and J 4 bases, with 19 bases left between them. The CDR3 consists of 17 residues. The CDR3 here is CASSLQWASAVPDTQYF. The CDR3, as DNA: TGTGCCAGCAGCTTACAATGGGCTAGCGCTGTTCCAGATACGCAGTATTTT.

This CDR3 reads CASILGLDDYEQYF. In nucleotides, the CDR3 is TGTGCCAGCATACTTGGGCTAGATGACTACGAGCAGTACTTC. This chain uses TRBV2 with TRBJ2-1; D is undetermined. The J call is uncertain, as TRBJ2-7 better fits the DNA end. The CDR3 is 14 residues long. Germline V gene sequence: CDR1 SNHLY, CDR2 FYNNEI.

This clonotype was picked up a small number of times. The genes are TRBV9 and TRBJ2-1; D is unresolved. V lost 1 base and J lost 0, with 8 bases in between. Germline CDR1 SGDLS, CDR2 YYNGEE. The CDR3 runs to 15 residues. CDR3 residues: CASSVSLSSYNEQFF. In nucleotides, the CDR3 is TGTGCCAGCAGCGTAAGCCTGAGCTCCTACAATGAGCAGTTCTTC.

This chain joins TRBV7-9 and TRBJ2-7, with no clear D. CDR1 and CDR2 (germline): SEHNR, FQNEAQ (reference sequence). Trimming shortened V by 1 base and J by 3 bases, and 10 bases separated the two germline ends. This CDR3 spans 14 amino acids. The CDR3 bases are TGTGCCAGCAGCTTAGGACTTCGAAACTACGAGCAGTACTTC. This codes for CASSLGLRNYEQYF.

Only a few counts were recorded for this clonotype. This chain connects TRBV10-2 to TRBJ2-5, with D possibly being TRBD2 (5 bases). Trimming left V 3 bases short and J 5 bases short, with 10 bases between. Per the germline V gene, CDR1 is WSHSY and CDR2 is SAAADI. The CDR3 is 13 amino acids. CDR3 in amino acids: CASSDVRRETQYF. Written as DNA, the CDR3 is TGCGCCAGCAGTGATGTCAGGAGGGAGACCCAGTACTTC.

The rearrangement links TRBV4-2 to TRBJ2-5, with D perhaps being TRBD1 or TRBD2 (6 bases each). Matching the DNA end better, TRBJ2-1 makes the J call doubtful. This CDR3 region has 12 residues. CDR1 and CDR2 from the germline V gene are LGHNA and YNFKEQ. The CDR3 region is CASSEVGGEQFF. The DNA for the CDR3 is TGTGCCAGCAGCGAGGTGGGGGGCGAGCAGTTCTTC.

This clonotype was recorded a few times. The J gene is TRBJ2-3, the V gene TRBV20-1, with 7 bases lining up with TRBD1. V lost 3 bases and J lost 2; bases outside the gene matches: 8. Germline values: CDR1 DFQATT, CDR2 SNEGSKA (reference sequence). The CDR3 is 15 amino acids. CDR3 amino acids: CSARNPGQHTDTQYF. CDR3 DNA sequence: TGCAGTGCTAGGAATCCGGGACAGCACACAGATACGCAGTATTTT.

This sequence joins TRBV11-2 and TRBJ1-2; D unresolved. CDR1 and CDR2 from the germline V gene are SGHAT and FQNNGV. This CDR3 has 15 amino acids. Trimming shortened V by 1 base and J by 8 bases, and 17 bases separated the two germline ends. The CDR3, as DNA: TGTGCCAGCAGCTTAGCGCGGAACCAGGATCTGGGCTACACCTTC. It yields the protein CASSLARNQDLGYTF.

This rearrangement joins TRBV6-2 or TRBV6-3 to TRBJ2-5; 7 bases align to TRBD1. The J call may be faulty, since TRBJ2-1 better matches the DNA end. Germline values: CDR1 MNHEY, CDR2 SVGEGT. The CDR3 sequence is 17 residues long. As DNA, the CDR3 is TGTGCCAGCAGTTTTTCGTGGGACAGCTTAGGTGACAATGAGCAGTTCTTC. Protein product: CASSFSWDSLGDNEQFF.

In this sample, this clonotype turned up a few times. This chain connects TRBV27 to TRBJ2-7, with D maybe TRBD1 (6 bases). CDR1 MNHEY and CDR2 SMNVEV come from the germline V gene (reference sequence). The CDR3 spans 13 residues. V gave up 5 bases and J gave up 7 bases, with 15 bases separating them. The CDR3 DNA sequence: TGTGCCAGCAGTCGGGACAAGAGGGGAGAGCAGTACTTC. Protein sequence: CASSRDKRGEQYF.

The V gene is TRBV12-5, the J gene TRBJ2-7; 9 bases align to TRBD1. The trim removed 5 bases at V and 6 bases at J, leaving 5 bases unmatched. CDR1 and CDR2 from the germline V gene are LGHNT and FRNRAP. The CDR3 extends over 13 amino acids. The DNA of the CDR3 is TGTGCTAGTGGTGGACAGGGGATACCCGAGCAGTACTTC. Its protein product is CASGGQGIPEQYF.

The genes are TRBV4-3 and TRBJ1-1; D remains ambiguous. The CDR3 totals 15 residues. CDR1 is LGHNA and CDR2 is YSLEER in the germline V gene. With 1 base removed from V and 1 base from J, the gap between germline ends came to 10 bases. The CDR3 loop is CASSQVEAENTEAFF. In DNA, the CDR3 is TGCGCCAGCAGCCAAGTCGAGGCCGAGAACACTGAAGCTTTCTTT.

The chain uses TRBV11-2 and TRBJ2-6; the D is unclear. Trimming removed 1 base at V and 4 bases at J, with 14 bases between. Germline loops: CDR1 SGHAT, CDR2 FQNNGV. CDR3 length: 17 residues. The CDR3 nucleotides read TGTGCCAGCAGCTTAGGTTGGCCGGCGTTAGGGGCCAACGTCCTGACTTTC. Its protein is CASSLGWPALGANVLTF.